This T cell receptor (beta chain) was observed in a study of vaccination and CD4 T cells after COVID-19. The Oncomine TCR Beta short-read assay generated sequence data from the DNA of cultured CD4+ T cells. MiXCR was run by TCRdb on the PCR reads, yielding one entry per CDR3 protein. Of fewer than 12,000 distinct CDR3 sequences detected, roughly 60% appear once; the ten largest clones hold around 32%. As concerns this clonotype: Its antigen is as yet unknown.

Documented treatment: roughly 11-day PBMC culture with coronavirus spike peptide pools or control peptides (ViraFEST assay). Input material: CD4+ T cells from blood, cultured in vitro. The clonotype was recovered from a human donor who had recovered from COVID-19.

The CDR3 bases are TGTGCCAGCCGATCTCCTGGGCCCTCTAACTATGGCTACACCTTC. Amino acid sequence: CASRSPGPSNYGYTF. V gene TRBV25-1 combines with J gene TRBJ1-2; the D is unclear. This CDR3 has 15 amino acids. The germline V gene has CDR1 MGHDK and CDR2 SYGVNS. V lost 8 bases and J lost 0, with 16 bases in between.